Here is one TCR beta chain with its context. What it recognizes is unknown. The data stem from a study of shared clonotypes between healthy human individuals. Study-level results: Naive subsets generally exceeded memory subsets in estimated richness.

Repertoires were generated with immunoSEQ multiplex PCR, while TCRdb's copy carries only in-frame clones and drops some. The sample shows more than 2 million clones, 90% to 97% of them seen only once. Trimming left V 3 bases short and J 2 bases short, with 8 bases between. The CDR3 covers 14 residues. Germline CDR1 SGDLS, CDR2 YYNGEE. The chain carries TRBV9 and TRBJ2-2; D possibly corresponds to TRBD1 (6 bases). The sequenced material came from naive CD4+ T cells sorted from blood. Stated subset: CD45RA+ positively selected. The receptor's source is a man aged 18 to 29 in good health. The CDR3 region has the DNA TGTGCCAGCAGCGCGGACAGTAACACCGGGGAGCTGTTTTTT. This translates into CASSADSNTGELFF.